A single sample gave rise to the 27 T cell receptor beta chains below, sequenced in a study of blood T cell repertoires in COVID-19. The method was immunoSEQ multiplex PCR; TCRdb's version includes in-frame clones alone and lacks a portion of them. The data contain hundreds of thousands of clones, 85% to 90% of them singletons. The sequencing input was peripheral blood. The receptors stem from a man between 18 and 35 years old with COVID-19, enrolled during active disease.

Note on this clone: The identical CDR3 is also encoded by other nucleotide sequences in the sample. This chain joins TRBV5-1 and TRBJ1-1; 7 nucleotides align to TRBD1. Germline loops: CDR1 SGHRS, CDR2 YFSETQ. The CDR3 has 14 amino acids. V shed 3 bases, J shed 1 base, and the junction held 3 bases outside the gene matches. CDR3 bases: TGCGCCAGCAGCTGGACAGGTGGGAACACTGAAGCTTTCTTT. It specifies CASSWTGGNTEAFF.

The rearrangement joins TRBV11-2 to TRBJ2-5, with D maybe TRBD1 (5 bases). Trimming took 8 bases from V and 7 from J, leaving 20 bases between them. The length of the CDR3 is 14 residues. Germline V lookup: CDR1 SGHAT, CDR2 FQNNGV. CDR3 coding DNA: TGTGCCAGCCACTCTCCGCAGGGTCAACGGACCCAGTACTTC. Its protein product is CASHSPQGQRTQYF.

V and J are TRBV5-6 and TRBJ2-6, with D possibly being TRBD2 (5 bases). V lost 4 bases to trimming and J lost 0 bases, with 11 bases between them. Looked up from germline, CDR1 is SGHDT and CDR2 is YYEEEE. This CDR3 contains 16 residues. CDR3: CASSPLGNSGANVLTF. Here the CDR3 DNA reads TGTGCCAGCAGCCCCCTCGGGAACTCTGGGGCCAACGTCCTGACTTTC.

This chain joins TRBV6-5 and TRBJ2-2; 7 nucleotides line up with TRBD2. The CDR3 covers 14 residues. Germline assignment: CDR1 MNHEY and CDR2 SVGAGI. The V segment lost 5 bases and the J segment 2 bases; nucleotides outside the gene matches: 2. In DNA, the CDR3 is TGTGCCAGCAGTAGGGACTATAACACCGGGGAGCTGTTTTTT. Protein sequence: CASSRDYNTGELFF.

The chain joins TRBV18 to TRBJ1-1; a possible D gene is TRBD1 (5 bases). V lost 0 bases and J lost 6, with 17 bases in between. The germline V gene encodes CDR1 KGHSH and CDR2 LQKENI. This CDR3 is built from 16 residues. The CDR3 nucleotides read TGTGCCAGCTCACCACCGAATCATTTAGGGGTCGCTGAAGCTTTCTTT. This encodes CASSPPNHLGVAEAFF.

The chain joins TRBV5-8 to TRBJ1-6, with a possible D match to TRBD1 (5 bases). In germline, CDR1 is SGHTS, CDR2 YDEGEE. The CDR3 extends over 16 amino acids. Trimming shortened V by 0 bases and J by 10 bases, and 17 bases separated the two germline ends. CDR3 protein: CASSLAVGREKSPLHF. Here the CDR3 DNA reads TGTGCCAGCAGCTTGGCGGTCGGCAGGGAAAAATCACCCCTCCACTTT.

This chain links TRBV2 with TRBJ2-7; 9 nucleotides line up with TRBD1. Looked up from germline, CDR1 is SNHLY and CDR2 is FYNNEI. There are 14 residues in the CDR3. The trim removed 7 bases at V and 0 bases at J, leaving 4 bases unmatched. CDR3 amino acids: CASIGDRASYEQYF. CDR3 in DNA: TGTGCCAGCATCGGGGACAGGGCCTCCTACGAGCAGTACTTC.

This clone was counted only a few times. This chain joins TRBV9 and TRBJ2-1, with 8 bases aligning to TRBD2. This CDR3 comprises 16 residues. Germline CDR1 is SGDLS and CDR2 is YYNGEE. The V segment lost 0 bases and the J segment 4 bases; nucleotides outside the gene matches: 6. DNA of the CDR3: TGTGCCAGCAGCGTAGAACTAGCGGAGAAGTACAATGAGCAGTTCTTC. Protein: CASSVELAEKYNEQFF. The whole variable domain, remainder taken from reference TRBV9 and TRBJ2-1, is DSGVTQTPKHLITATGQRVTLRCSPRSGDLSVYWYQQSLDQGLQFLIQYYNGEERAKGNILERFSAQQFPDLHSELNLSSLELGDSALYFCASSVELAEKYNEQFFGPGTRLTVL.

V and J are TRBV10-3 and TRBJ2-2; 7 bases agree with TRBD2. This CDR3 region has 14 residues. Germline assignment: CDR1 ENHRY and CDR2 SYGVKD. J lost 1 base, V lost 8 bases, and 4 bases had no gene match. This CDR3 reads CAIPWGGNTGELFF. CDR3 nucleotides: TGTGCCATCCCTTGGGGGGGGAACACCGGGGAGCTGTTTTTT.

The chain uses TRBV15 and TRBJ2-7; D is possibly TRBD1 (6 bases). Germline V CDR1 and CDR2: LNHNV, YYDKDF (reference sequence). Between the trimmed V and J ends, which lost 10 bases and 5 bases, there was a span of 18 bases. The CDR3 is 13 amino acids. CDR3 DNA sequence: TGTGCCAGCAACTCAGGGGAATCCGACGAGCAGTACTTC. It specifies CASNSGESDEQYF.

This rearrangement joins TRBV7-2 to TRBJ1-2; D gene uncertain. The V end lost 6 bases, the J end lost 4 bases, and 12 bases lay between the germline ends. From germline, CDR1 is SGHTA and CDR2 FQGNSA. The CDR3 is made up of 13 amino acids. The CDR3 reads CASSSGLGYGYTF. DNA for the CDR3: TGTGCCAGCAGTTCCGGACTCGGCTATGGCTACACCTTC.

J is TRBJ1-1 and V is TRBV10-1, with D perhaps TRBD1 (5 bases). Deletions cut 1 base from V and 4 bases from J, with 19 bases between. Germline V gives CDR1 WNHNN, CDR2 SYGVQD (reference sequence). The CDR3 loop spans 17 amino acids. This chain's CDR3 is CASSEFKLQASATEAFF. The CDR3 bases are TGCGCCAGCAGTGAGTTCAAACTACAGGCGTCGGCCACTGAAGCTTTCTTT.

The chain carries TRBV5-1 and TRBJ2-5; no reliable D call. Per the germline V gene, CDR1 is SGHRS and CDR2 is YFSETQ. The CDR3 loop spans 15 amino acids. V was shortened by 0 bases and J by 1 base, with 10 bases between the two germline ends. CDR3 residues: CASSLVPNVQETQYF. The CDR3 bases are TGCGCCAGCAGCTTGGTGCCTAATGTCCAAGAGACCCAGTACTTC.

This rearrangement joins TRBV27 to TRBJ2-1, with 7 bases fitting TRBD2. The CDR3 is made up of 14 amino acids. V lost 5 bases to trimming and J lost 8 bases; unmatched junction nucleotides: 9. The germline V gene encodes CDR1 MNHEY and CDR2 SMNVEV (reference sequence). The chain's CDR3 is CASSPRVAGYEQFF. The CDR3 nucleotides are TGTGCCAGCAGTCCCCGGGTAGCGGGCTATGAGCAGTTCTTC.

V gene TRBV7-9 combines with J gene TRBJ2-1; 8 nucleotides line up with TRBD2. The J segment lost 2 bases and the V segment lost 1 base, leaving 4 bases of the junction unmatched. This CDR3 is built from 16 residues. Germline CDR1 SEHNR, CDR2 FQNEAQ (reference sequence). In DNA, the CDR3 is TGTGCCAGCAGCTTAGGTCCGGGACTAGCCTACAATGAGCAGTTCTTC. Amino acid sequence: CASSLGPGLAYNEQFF.

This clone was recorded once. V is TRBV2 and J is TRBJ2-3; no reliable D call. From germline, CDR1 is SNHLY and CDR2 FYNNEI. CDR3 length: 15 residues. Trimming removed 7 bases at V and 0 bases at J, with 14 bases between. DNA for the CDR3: TGTGCCAGCACGTCTACTACGACTAGCACAGATACGCAGTATTTT. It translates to CASTSTTTSTDTQYF.

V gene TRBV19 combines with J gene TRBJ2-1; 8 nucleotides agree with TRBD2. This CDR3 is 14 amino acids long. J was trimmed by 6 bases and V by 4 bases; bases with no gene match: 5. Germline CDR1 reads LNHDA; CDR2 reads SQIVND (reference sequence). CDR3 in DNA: TGTGCCAGTAGTACAGGGACTAGTTTCAATGAGCAGTTCTTC. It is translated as CASSTGTSFNEQFF.

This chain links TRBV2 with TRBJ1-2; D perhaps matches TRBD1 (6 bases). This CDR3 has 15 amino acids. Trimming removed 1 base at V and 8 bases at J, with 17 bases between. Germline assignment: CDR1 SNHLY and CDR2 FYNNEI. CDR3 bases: TGTGCCAGCAGTGAAGGGAAAGCGGGGGCGGAGGGCTACACCTTC. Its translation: CASSEGKAGAEGYTF.

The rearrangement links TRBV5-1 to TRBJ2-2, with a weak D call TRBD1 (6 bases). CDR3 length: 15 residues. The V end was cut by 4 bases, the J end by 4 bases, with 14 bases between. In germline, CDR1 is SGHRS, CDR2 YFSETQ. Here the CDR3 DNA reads TGCGCCAGCAGCCCGGGACACCCGAGCACCGGGGAGCTGTTTTTT. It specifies CASSPGHPSTGELFF.

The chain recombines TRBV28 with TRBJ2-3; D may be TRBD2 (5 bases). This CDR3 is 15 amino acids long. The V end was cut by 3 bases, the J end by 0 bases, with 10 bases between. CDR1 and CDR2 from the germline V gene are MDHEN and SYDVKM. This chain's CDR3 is CASSFYAGSTDTQYF. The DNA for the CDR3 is TGTGCCAGCAGTTTCTACGCGGGTAGCACAGATACGCAGTATTTT.

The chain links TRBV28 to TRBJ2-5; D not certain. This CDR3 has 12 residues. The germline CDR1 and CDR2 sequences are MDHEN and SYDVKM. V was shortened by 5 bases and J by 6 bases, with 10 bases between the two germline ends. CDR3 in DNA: TGTGCCAGCAGTCCGCGCTTAAAGACCCAGTACTTC. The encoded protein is CASSPRLKTQYF.

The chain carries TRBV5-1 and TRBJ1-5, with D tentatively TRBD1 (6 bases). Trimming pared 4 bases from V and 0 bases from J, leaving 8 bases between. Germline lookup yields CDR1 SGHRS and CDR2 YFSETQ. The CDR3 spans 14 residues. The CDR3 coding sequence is TGCGCCAGCAGCCCAGGGGATAGCAATCAGCCCCAGCATTTT. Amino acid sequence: CASSPGDSNQPQHF.

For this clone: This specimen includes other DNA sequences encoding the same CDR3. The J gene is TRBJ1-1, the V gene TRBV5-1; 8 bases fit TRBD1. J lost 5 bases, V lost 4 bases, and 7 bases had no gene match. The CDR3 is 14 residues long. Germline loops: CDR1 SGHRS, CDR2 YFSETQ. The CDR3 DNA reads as TGCGCCAGCAGCCAACAGGGGGGCGGGACTGAAGCTTTCTTT. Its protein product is CASSQQGGGTEAFF.

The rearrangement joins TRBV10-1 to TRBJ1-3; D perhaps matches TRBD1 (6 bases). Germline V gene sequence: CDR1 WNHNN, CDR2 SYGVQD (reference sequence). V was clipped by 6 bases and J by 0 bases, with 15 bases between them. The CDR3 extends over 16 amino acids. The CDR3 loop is CASSRGIQSSGNTIYF. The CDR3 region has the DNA TGCGCCAGCAGCAGGGGTATACAGTCCTCTGGAAACACCATATATTTT.

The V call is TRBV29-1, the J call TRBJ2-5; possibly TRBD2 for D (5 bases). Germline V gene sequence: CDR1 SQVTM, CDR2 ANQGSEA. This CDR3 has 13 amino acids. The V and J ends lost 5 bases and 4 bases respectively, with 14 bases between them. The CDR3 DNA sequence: TGCAGCGTTAAGGAGGCCCCAGGAGAGACCCAGTACTTC. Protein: CSVKEAPGETQYF. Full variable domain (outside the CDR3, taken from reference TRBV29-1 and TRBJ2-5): SAVISQKPSRDICQRGTSLTIQCQVDSQVTMMFWYRQQPGQSLTLIATANQGSEATYESGFVIDKFPISRPNLTFSTLTVSNMSPEDSSIYLCSVKEAPGETQYFGPGTRLLVL.

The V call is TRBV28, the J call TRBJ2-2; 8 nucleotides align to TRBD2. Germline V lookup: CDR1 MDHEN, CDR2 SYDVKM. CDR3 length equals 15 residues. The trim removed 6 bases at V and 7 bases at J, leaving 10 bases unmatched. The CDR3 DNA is TGTGCCAGCAGGCAAAGACTAGCGAAGCACGGGGAGCTGTTTTTT. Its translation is CASRQRLAKHGELFF.

DNA of the CDR3: TGTGCCAGCAGCTTGGTAGGGGGGGTAGAGTATTTT. Protein: CASSLVGGVEYF. This chain links TRBV5-5 with TRBJ2-3; D may be TRBD2 (7 bases). Per the germline V gene, CDR1 is SGHKS and CDR2 is YYEKEE (reference sequence). The CDR3 runs to 12 residues. The V and J ends lost 0 bases and 13 bases respectively, with 12 bases between them.